This T cell receptor (beta chain) was captured in a study of shared clonotypes between healthy human individuals. Produced via immunoSEQ multiplex PCR; TCRdb's table is partial and in-frame only. The sample includes approximately 1.1 million clones, around 78% seen only once; the top ten take approximately 0.56%. This clone appeared a few times. The CDR3 contains 16 residues. The germline CDR1 and CDR2 sequences are SGHRS and YFSETQ. J was trimmed by 2 bases and V by 2 bases; bases with no gene match: 8. This rearrangement joins TRBV5-1 to TRBJ2-3, with 7 bases fitting TRBD1. Sequencing was done on a sample of memory CD4+ T cells from PBMCs. Subset: CD45RA-negative fraction. The sequence came from a young man in good health. Some clones in this sample may be carry-over from other donors' samples. The CDR3 sequence: CASSFAPGQITDTQYF. Here the CDR3 DNA reads TGCGCCAGCAGCTTCGCTCCGGGACAGATCACAGATACGCAGTATTTT.